This T cell receptor (beta chain) was profiled in a study of blood T cell repertoires in COVID-19. The length of the CDR3 is 14 residues. V shed 6 bases and J shed 1 base, with 12 bases lying between them. Germline V gene sequence: CDR1 MDHEN, CDR2 SYDVKM. Libraries were prepared by immunoSEQ multiplex PCR; TCRdb keeps only in-frame clonotypes and omits some of them. The data show roughly 250,000 clones, with roughly 93% seen just once and 2.3% held by the top ten. The sequence came from a woman between 35 and 50 years old with acute COVID-19. Sequenced material: PBMCs or T cells enriched from blood (not recorded which). The chain employs TRBV28 and TRBJ1-2; D call uncertain. The CDR3 DNA is TGTGCCAGCAGCTCGACAAATCTTAACTATGGCTACACCTTC. This translates into CASSSTNLNYGYTF.